These 21 T cell receptor beta chains share one sample of origin, sequenced in a study of OX40 agonist ivuxolimab in advanced cancers. TCRdb's copy holds only in-frame clones and misses some; the assay was immunoSEQ multiplex PCR. The sample carries over 13,000 clones, roughly 65% recorded once. The sample was CD4+ or CD8+ T cells sorted from blood, taken in a trial of the OX40 agonist ivuxolimab. The receptors stem from an adult with an advanced solid tumor such as melanoma, head and neck, liver or kidney cancer.

Remarks on this clone: One end of the junction does not line up with germline, which may come from a read error. The genes are TRBV4-1 and TRBJ2-7; 9 bases are a match to TRBD2. Germline-derived CDR1 and CDR2 are MGHRA and YSYEKL. This CDR3 comprises 16 residues. The DNA for the CDR3 is TGCGCCAGCAGCCAAGGACTCGGACTAGCGACTTACGGGCAGTACTTC. Protein: CASSQGLGLATYGQYF.

The chain is built from TRBV27 and TRBJ2-7, with 9 bases that match TRBD2. CDR1 is MNHEY, CDR2 SMNVEV, per germline (reference sequence). With V trimmed by 4 bases and J by 6 bases, 7 bases remained unmatched. CDR3 length equals 14 residues. The chain's CDR3 is CASSSPSGASEQYF. CDR3 nucleotides: TGTGCCAGCAGTTCCCCTAGCGGGGCCTCCGAGCAGTACTTC.

The chain couples TRBV2 to TRBJ2-5; the D gene is possibly TRBD2 (6 bases). This CDR3 is built from 17 residues. V was clipped by 7 bases and J by 1 base, with 22 bases between them. Per the germline V gene, CDR1 is SNHLY and CDR2 is FYNNEI. CDR3 in DNA: TGTGCCAGCACCCCGCGGGGTCGCGACAGACTCCAAGAGACCCAGTACTTC. Protein product: CASTPRGRDRLQETQYF.

On this clone itself: One end of the junction does not line up with germline, which may come from a read error. CDR3 residues: CASSLGAGGTEETQYF. The CDR3 nucleotides read TGTGCTAGCAGCTTAGGGGCCGGGGGGACGGAAGAGACCCAGTACTTC. This chain joins TRBV7-7 and TRBJ2-5; 7 positions agree with TRBD2. Germline CDR1 and CDR2: SSHAT and FNYEAQ (reference sequence). The CDR3 spans 16 residues.

CDR3 DNA: TGTGCCAGCAGTTACTTCGGACAGCCGGGACTAGATGAGCAGTTCTTC. Residues: CASSYFGQPGLDEQFF. This sequence joins TRBV6-5 and TRBJ2-1; TRBD2 matches at 8 bases. V lost 1 base and J lost 8; bases outside the gene matches: 10. The germline CDR1 and CDR2 sequences are MNHEY and SVGAGI. This CDR3 comprises 16 residues.

The chain couples TRBV10-1 to TRBJ2-7; 10 nucleotides match TRBD2. V shed 2 bases and J 5 bases; nucleotides not matched to a gene: 12. Looked up from germline, CDR1 is WNHNN and CDR2 is SYGVQD (reference sequence). CDR3 length equals 17 residues. The CDR3 DNA reads as TGCGCCAGCAGTGAGCAGCGGCTAGCGGGAGTATATAACGAGCAGTACTTC. Translation gives CASSEQRLAGVYNEQYF.

The chain recombines TRBV27 with TRBJ2-1, with D uncertain. V was trimmed by 3 bases and J by 0 bases, leaving 6 bases between them. This CDR3 contains 14 residues. In germline, CDR1 is MNHEY, CDR2 SMNVEV (reference sequence). CDR3 DNA: TGTGCCAGCAGTTTCGGATACTCCTACAATGAGCAGTTCTTC. As protein: CASSFGYSYNEQFF.

This clone came up a few times. The V and J genes are TRBV11-3 and TRBJ2-7; the D call may be TRBD1 or TRBD2 (6 bases each). CDR3 size: 13 residues. In germline, CDR1 is SGHNT, CDR2 YENEEA. Trimming removed 6 bases from V and 4 bases from J, with 13 bases in between. The CDR3 here is CASRGPGAYEQYF. DNA for the CDR3: TGTGCCAGCAGGGGGCCGGGGGCTTACGAGCAGTACTTC.

This sequence joins TRBV11-3 and TRBJ1-1; unclear D gene. CDR1 is SGHNT, CDR2 YENEEA, per germline. The CDR3 is 14 amino acids. The ends were cut back, 0 bases at V and 4 bases at J, with 9 bases in the middle. In DNA form, the CDR3 reads TGTGCCAGCAGCTTAGATTGGGTGGGCACTGAAGCTTTCTTT. Translating it yields CASSLDWVGTEAFF. The whole variable domain, remainder taken from reference TRBV11-3 and TRBJ1-1, is EAGVVQSPRYKIIEKKQPVAFWCNPISGHNTLYWYLQNLGQGPELLIRYENEEAVDDSQLPKDRFSAERLKGVDSTLKIQPAELGDSAVYLCASSLDWVGTEAFFGQGTRLTVV.

In nucleotides, the CDR3 is TGTGCCAGCAGTTTAGCGGGAGGTACCTACGAGCAGTACTTC. Its protein product is CASSLAGGTYEQYF. This chain connects TRBV5-6 to TRBJ2-7, with 10 bases matching TRBD2. This CDR3 is built from 14 residues. Germline V lookup: CDR1 SGHDT, CDR2 YYEEEE. Germline trimming cut 5 bases from V and 2 bases from J; bases unmatched to any gene: 4.

This clone turned up a few times. V gene TRBV7-9 combines with J gene TRBJ2-5; D unclear. CDR1 and CDR2 (germline): SEHNR, FQNEAQ (reference sequence). This CDR3 is built from 13 residues. Trimming left V 1 base short and J 4 bases short, with 7 bases between. In DNA, the CDR3 is TGTGCCAGCAGCTTAGAGCTGTCAGAGACCCAGTACTTC. It translates to CASSLELSETQYF. The full variable domain, completed using reference TRBV7-9 and TRBJ2-5, is DTGVSQNPRHKITKRGQNVTFRCDPISEHNRLYWYRQTLGQGPEFLTYFQNEAQLEKSRLLSDRFSAERPKGSFSTLEIQRTEQGDSAMYLCASSLELSETQYFGPGTRLLVL.

The V gene is TRBV7-9, the J gene TRBJ2-5, with TRBD2 identical over 14 bases. The germline CDR1 and CDR2 sequences are SEHNR and FQNEAQ (reference sequence). The CDR3 has 16 amino acids. Losses at the gene ends were 3 bases for V and 5 bases for J; bases not matched to a gene: 5. CDR3 region: CASSLTSGRVEETQYF. CDR3 in DNA: TGTGCCAGCAGCTTGACTAGCGGGAGGGTAGAGGAGACCCAGTACTTC.

The V call is TRBV5-4, the J call TRBJ2-7; perhaps D is TRBD1 or TRBD2 (5 bases each). The CDR3 is 14 residues long. Germline loops: CDR1 SGHNT, CDR2 YYREEE (reference sequence). The V end lost 2 bases, the J end lost 3 bases, and 12 bases lay between the germline ends. CDR3 nucleotides: TGTGCCAGCAGCTTTGAGGGGCTTGTCTACGAGCAGTACTTC. As protein: CASSFEGLVYEQYF.

This rearrangement joins TRBV28 to TRBJ2-1; TRBD1 matches at 10 bases. CDR1 and CDR2 from the germline V gene are MDHEN and SYDVKM. The CDR3 runs to 14 residues. J lost 9 bases, V lost 4 bases, and 6 bases had no gene match. As DNA, the CDR3 is TGTGCCAGCAGTTCGGGACAGGGGAGAATTGAGCAGTTCTTC. This codes for CASSSGQGRIEQFF.

This clone was detected a few times. J is TRBJ2-4 and V is TRBV25-1; 7 bases match TRBD1. Germline V lookup: CDR1 MGHDK, CDR2 SYGVNS. V gave up 1 base and J gave up 3 bases; unmatched junction bases: 9. The CDR3 is made up of 17 amino acids. CDR3 in amino acids: CASSESVPDRDKNIQYF. In DNA, the CDR3 is TGTGCCAGCAGTGAATCGGTACCAGACAGGGACAAAAACATTCAGTACTTC.

The chain joins TRBV27 to TRBJ2-1; a weak D match, TRBD1 (6 bases). The V end lost 3 bases, the J end lost 5 bases, and 11 bases lay between the germline ends. The CDR3 sequence is 14 residues long. Germline-derived CDR1 and CDR2 are MNHEY and SMNVEV (reference sequence). In DNA, the CDR3 is TGTGCCAGCAGTTTCGGGACAACCCACAATGAGCAGTTCTTC. Its translation: CASSFGTTHNEQFF.

This chain joins TRBV21-1 and TRBJ1-3. TRBV21-1 is a pseudogene. The CDR3 covers 16 residues. The CDR3 spells CASRYLIEHARNTIYF. In DNA form, the CDR3 reads TGTGCCAGCAGATACCTCATAGAACACGCACGAAACACCATATATTTT.

The chain combines TRBV11-2 with TRBJ2-3; 8 bases map to TRBD2. After removal of 8 bases from V and 6 bases from J, the junction contained 16 bases not matched to a gene. Germline CDR1 is SGHAT and CDR2 is FQNNGV. This CDR3 comprises 16 residues. This CDR3 is CASELWSAGEGDTQYF. DNA of the CDR3: TGTGCCAGCGAGCTCTGGTCAGCGGGAGAAGGGGATACGCAGTATTTT.

The chain combines TRBV20-1 with TRBJ2-7; D gene ambiguous. Per the germline V gene, CDR1 is DFQATT and CDR2 is SNEGSKA (reference sequence). The germline V and J ends were trimmed by 5 bases and 0 bases, with 5 bases remaining between them. There are 11 residues in the CDR3. The CDR3 DNA reads as TGCAGTGCTGTTGACTCCTACGAGCAGTACTTC. Its translation is CSAVDSYEQYF.

The chain carries TRBV6-5 and TRBJ1-1; 9 positions match TRBD1. V lost 0 bases to trimming and J lost 5 bases; unmatched junction nucleotides: 4. CDR1 is MNHEY and CDR2 is SVGAGI in the germline V gene. CDR3 length equals 15 residues. The CDR3 loop reads CASSYSDRGFTEAFF. CDR3 DNA sequence: TGTGCCAGCAGTTACTCGGACAGGGGTTTTACTGAAGCTTTCTTT.

This clone was seen a handful of times. This chain links TRBV27 with TRBJ2-1; D possibly corresponds to TRBD1 (6 bases). Trimming took 3 bases from V and 7 from J, leaving 13 bases between them. Looked up from germline, CDR1 is MNHEY and CDR2 is SMNVEV (reference sequence). The CDR3 contains 14 residues. CDR3 coding DNA: TGTGCCAGCAGTTTCTGGGGGCTGGGGAATGAGCAGTTCTTC. Translated, it gives CASSFWGLGNEQFF.